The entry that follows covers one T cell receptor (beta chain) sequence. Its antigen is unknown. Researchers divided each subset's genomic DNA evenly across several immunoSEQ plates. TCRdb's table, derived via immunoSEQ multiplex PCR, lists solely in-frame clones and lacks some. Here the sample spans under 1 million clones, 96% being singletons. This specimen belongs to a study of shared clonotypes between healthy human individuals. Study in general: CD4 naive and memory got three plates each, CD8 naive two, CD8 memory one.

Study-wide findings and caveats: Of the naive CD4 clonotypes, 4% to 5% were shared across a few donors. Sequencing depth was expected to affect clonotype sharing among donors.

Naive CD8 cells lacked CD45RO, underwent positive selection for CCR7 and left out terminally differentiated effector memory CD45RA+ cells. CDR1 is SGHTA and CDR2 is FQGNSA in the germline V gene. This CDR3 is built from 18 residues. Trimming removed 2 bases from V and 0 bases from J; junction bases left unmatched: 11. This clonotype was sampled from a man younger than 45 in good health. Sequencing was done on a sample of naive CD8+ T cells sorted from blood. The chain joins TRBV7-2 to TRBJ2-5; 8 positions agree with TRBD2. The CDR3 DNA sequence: TGTGCCAGCAGCTTAAGCGGGGGAGTAGCGCATCACCAAGAGACCCAGTACTTC. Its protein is CASSLSGGVAHHQETQYF.